Below, 16 T cell receptor beta chains from the same sample are listed, as sequenced in a study of T cell responses to AZD1222 COVID-19 vaccine. Only in-frame clones appear in the TCRdb table, and some are missing; sequencing was by immunoSEQ multiplex PCR. In the table there are approximately 140,000 clones, about nine tenths of which are singletons. The sequencing used peripheral blood, collected 28 days after the second AZD1222 dose. The receptors here all came from an adult who received the AZD1222 COVID-19 vaccine.

The chain couples TRBV14 to TRBJ1-1; D is possibly TRBD1 (6 bases). With 6 bases removed from V and 1 base from J, the gap between germline ends came to 9 bases. Germline CDR1 is SGHDN and CDR2 is FVKESK. CDR3 length equals 13 residues. CDR3 protein: CASSQGRNTEAFF. CDR3 sequence (DNA): TGTGCCAGCAGTCAGGGGAGGAACACTGAAGCTTTCTTT.

The rearrangement uses TRBV28 and TRBJ2-7; 12 bases are shared with TRBD1. V lost 7 bases to trimming and J lost 3 bases; unmatched junction nucleotides: 7. Germline lookup yields CDR1 MDHEN and CDR2 SYDVKM. This CDR3 is 15 amino acids long. The CDR3 bases are TGTGCCAGCAATTCGGGACAGGGGGCATTCTACGAGCAGTACTTC. The encoded protein is CASNSGQGAFYEQYF.

This clone was found once. This CDR3 reads CASSAPGAENREHF. The DNA for the CDR3 is TGTGCCAGTAGTGCCCCAGGGGCTGAAAATCGGGAGCATTTT. The chain uses TRBV19 and TRBJ1-5; D is perhaps TRBD1 (6 bases). Per germline, CDR1 LNHDA and CDR2 SQIVND (reference sequence). V was shortened by 5 bases and J by 14 bases, with 22 bases between the two germline ends. The CDR3 extends over 14 amino acids. Filled out from reference TRBV19 and TRBJ1-5, the complete variable domain reads DGGITQSPKYLFRKEGQNVTLSCEQNLNHDAMYWYRQDPGQGLRLIYYSQIVNDFQKGDIAEGYSVSREKKESFPLTVTSAQKNPTAFYLCASSAPGAENREHFGDGTRLSIL.

The chain combines TRBV28 with TRBJ2-2; 9 bases are shared with TRBD1. This CDR3 comprises 17 residues. The V and J ends lost 4 bases and 0 bases, in that order; junction bases with no gene match: 6. Looked up from germline, CDR1 is MDHEN and CDR2 is SYDVKM. DNA for the CDR3: TGTGCCAGCAGTTCCCCCGGGACAGGGACGAACACCGGGGAGCTGTTTTTT. This encodes CASSSPGTGTNTGELFF.

This clone was seen a single time. This chain connects TRBV7-8 to TRBJ2-3; D is ambiguous. Trimming cost V 6 bases and J 2 bases, with 18 bases left between them. Germline values: CDR1 SGHVS, CDR2 FQNEAQ. The CDR3 covers 16 residues. The CDR3 reads CASRPTRVWNTDTQYF. CDR3 DNA sequence: TGTGCCAGCAGACCCACCCGGGTCTGGAACACAGATACGCAGTATTTT.

The V gene is TRBV11-2, the J gene TRBJ2-5; the D is unclear. V lost 2 bases and J 0 bases, leaving 13 bases between the germline ends. This CDR3 is built from 16 residues. Germline V gives CDR1 SGHAT, CDR2 FQNNGV. This CDR3 reads CASSLTPRSYQETQYF. The CDR3 DNA reads TGTGCCAGCAGCTTAACCCCAAGGTCCTACCAAGAGACCCAGTACTTC.

This chain's CDR3 is CASNGQGSRYGYTF. The CDR3 nucleotides read TGTGCCAGCAATGGACAGGGAAGTCGCTATGGCTACACCTTC. The chain employs TRBV2 and TRBJ1-2; 8 bases line up with TRBD1. CDR3 length: 14 residues. From germline, CDR1 is SNHLY and CDR2 FYNNEI. With 7 bases clipped from V and 4 bases from J, the junction kept 8 bases outside the gene matches.

The chain employs TRBV18 and TRBJ1-1; TRBD1 aligns across 8 bases. This CDR3 has 13 residues. Germline trimming cut 6 bases from V and 3 bases from J; bases unmatched to any gene: 3. Germline values: CDR1 KGHSH, CDR2 LQKENI. The CDR3 region is CASSDRAHTEAFF. In DNA, the CDR3 is TGTGCCAGCTCGGACAGGGCCCACACTGAAGCTTTCTTT.

V is TRBV12-5 and J is TRBJ1-2; weak D call: TRBD1 (6 bases). Germline assignment: CDR1 LGHNT and CDR2 FRNRAP. V lost 5 bases, J lost 2 bases, and 9 bases lay in between. The CDR3 has 13 amino acids. The CDR3 nucleotides read TGTGCTAGTGGTAACACAGGGAACTATGGCTACACCTTC. Residues: CASGNTGNYGYTF.

The chain is built from TRBV2 and TRBJ1-5, with D perhaps matching TRBD1 (6 bases). Trimming stripped 1 base from V and 7 bases from J, with 11 bases between. Per germline, CDR1 SNHLY and CDR2 FYNNEI. The CDR3 consists of 14 residues. In DNA, the CDR3 is TGTGCCAGCAGTGAAGGGGATAGGGGGCAGCCCCAGCATTTT. This translates into CASSEGDRGQPQHF. The full variable domain, completed using reference TRBV2 and TRBJ1-5, is EPEVTQTPSHQVTQMGQEVILRCVPISNHLYFYWYRQILGQKVEFLVSFYNNEISEKSEIFDDQFSVERPDGSNFTLKIRSTKLEDSAMYFCASSEGDRGQPQHFGDGTRLSIL.

The chain carries TRBV7-6 and TRBJ1-1, with 7 bases fitting TRBD1. This CDR3 contains 16 residues. V trimming: 0 bases; J trimming: 5 bases; junction bases outside the gene matches: 9. CDR1 and CDR2 from the germline V gene are SGHVS and FNYEAQ. CDR3 DNA: TGTGCCAGCAGCTTAGCGGGAGGGGGCGCGGGGACTGAAGCTTTCTTT. This encodes CASSLAGGGAGTEAFF.

The sample holds one count of this clone. A read error may account for a junction end that differs from germline. The chain links TRBV6-6 to TRBJ2-7; D is uncertain. This CDR3 contains 12 residues. CDR1 MNHNY and CDR2 SVGAGI come from the germline V gene (reference sequence). This CDR3 is CASSYFRAPLNF. In DNA form, the CDR3 reads TGTGCCAGCAGTTACTTCCGGGCCCCCCTGAACTTC.

The V gene is TRBV5-5, the J gene TRBJ1-5; D unresolved. Germline V gene data show CDR1 as SGHKS and CDR2 as YYEKEE (reference sequence). CDR3 size: 15 residues. V gave up 6 bases and J gave up 4 bases, with 17 bases separating them. The CDR3 spells CASTSRAGPNQPQHF. CDR3 coding DNA: TGTGCCAGCACCTCCCGGGCAGGCCCAAATCAGCCCCAGCATTTT.

The V gene is TRBV28, the J gene TRBJ1-5; D may be TRBD1 (5 bases). The length of the CDR3 is 15 residues. The germline V gene encodes CDR1 MDHEN and CDR2 SYDVKM. The ends were cut back, 4 bases at V and 11 bases at J, with 21 bases in the middle. The CDR3 here is CASSSLVERGVAQHF. CDR3 bases: TGTGCCAGCAGTTCCCTCGTCGAGCGGGGGGTTGCCCAGCATTTT.

This clone was recorded only once. At one end the junction does not follow the germline gene, possibly because of a read error. The genes are TRBV7-2 and TRBJ2-7; TRBD2 agrees at 7 bases. The CDR3 contains 12 residues. Germline V gene sequence: CDR1 SGHTA, CDR2 FQGNSA. CDR3 sequence: CASSIAGGEQYF. In nucleotides, the CDR3 is TGTGCCAGCAGCATAGCCGGGGGGGAGCAGTACTTC.

V is TRBV5-4 and J is TRBJ2-1; weak D call: TRBD1 (5 bases). Per the germline V gene, CDR1 is SGHNT and CDR2 is YYREEE (reference sequence). The CDR3 is made up of 16 amino acids. V gave up 4 bases and J gave up 5 bases, with 19 bases separating them. This CDR3 is CASSPPRVGEHNEQFF. CDR3 nucleotides: TGTGCCAGCAGCCCGCCCAGAGTAGGGGAACACAATGAGCAGTTCTTC.